This T cell receptor beta chain was identified in a study of OX40 agonist ivuxolimab in advanced cancers. Whole-study results and caveats: The CD4+ and CD8+ T cells in the blood had expanded clonally by week 6 at 0.1 to 3.0 mg/kg.

CDR1 and CDR2 (germline): SGHVS, FQNEAQ. The CDR3 totals 14 residues. V dropped 5 bases and J dropped 5; count of bases not matched to a gene: 9. Data came from immunoSEQ multiplex PCR; TCRdb stores just in-frame clones and leaves some out. Of tens of thousands of clones in the sample, approximately 90% were seen once. Remarks on this clone: Its antigen is unidentified.

This clonotype originated in an adult with an advanced solid tumor such as melanoma, head and neck, liver or kidney cancer. The chain has TRBV7-8 and TRBJ2-7, with 7 bases matching TRBD2. The sample was CD4+ or CD8+ T cells sorted from blood, taken in a trial of the OX40 agonist ivuxolimab. DNA of the CDR3: TGTGCCAGCAGCCGCAGGGAGGGATCCGACGAGCAGTACTTC. It encodes CASSRREGSDEQYF.